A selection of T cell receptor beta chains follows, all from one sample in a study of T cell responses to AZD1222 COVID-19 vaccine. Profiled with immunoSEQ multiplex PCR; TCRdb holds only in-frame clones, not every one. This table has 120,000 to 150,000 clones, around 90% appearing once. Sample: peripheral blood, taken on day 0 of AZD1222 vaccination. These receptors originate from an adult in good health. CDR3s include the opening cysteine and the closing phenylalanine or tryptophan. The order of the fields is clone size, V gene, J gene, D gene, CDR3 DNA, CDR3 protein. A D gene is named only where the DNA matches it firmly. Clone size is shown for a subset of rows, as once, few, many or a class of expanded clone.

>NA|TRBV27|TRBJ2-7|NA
TGTGCCAGCAGCCGGGATTTGCGATCCTACGAGCAGTACTTC
CASSRDLRSYEQYF
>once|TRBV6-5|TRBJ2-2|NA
TGTGCCAGCATGGGGCAGGCAAGGGACGGGGAGCTGTTTTTT
CASMGQARDGELFF
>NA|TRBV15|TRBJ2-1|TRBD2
TGTGCCACCATCTCGGGACTAGCGGGCGACAATGAGCAGTTCTTC
CATISGLAGDNEQFF
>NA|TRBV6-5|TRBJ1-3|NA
TGTGCCAGCAGACCCGGAGGGACCTCTGGAAACACCATATATTTT
CASRPGGTSGNTIYF
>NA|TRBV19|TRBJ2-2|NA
TGTGCCAGTAGTGGGGGAAACACCGGGGAGCTGTTTTTT
CASSGGNTGELFF
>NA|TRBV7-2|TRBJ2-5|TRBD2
TGTGCCAGCAGCTTCATAGCGGGAGGTAGAGGGGAGACCCAGTACTTC
CASSFIAGGRGETQYF
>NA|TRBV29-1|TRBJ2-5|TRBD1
TGCAGCGCTGGGGACAGACAAGAGACCCAGTACTTC
CSAGDRQETQYF
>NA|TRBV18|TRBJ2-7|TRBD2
TGTGCCAGCTCACCAGGGGGTAGCGGGATCGTGTCCCCCTACGAGCAGTACTTC
CASSPGGSGIVSPYEQYF
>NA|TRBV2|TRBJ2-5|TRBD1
TGTGCCAGCTCTACGGGACAGGGGGCTTGGGAGACCCAGTACTTC
CASSTGQGAWETQYF
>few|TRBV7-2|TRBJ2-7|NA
TGTGCCAGCAGCCCCCGTAGGGTAGCGCGAGCCGAGCAGTACTTC
CASSPRRVARAEQYF
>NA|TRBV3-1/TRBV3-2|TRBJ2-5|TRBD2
TGTGCCAGCAGCCAGACTAGCGGGAGTAAGACCCAGTACTTC
CASSQTSGSKTQYF
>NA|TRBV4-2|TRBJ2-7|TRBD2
TGTGCCAGCAGCCAAGATACGGGGGGAGGCTCCTACGAGCAGTACTTC
CASSQDTGGGSYEQYF
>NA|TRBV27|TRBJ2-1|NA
TGTGCCAGCAGTTTAGGGGCGGGGTATCTATCCTACAATGAGCAGTTCTTC
CASSLGAGYLSYNEQFF
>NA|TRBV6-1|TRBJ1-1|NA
TGTGCCAGCAGTGAATCTGGACACCCGAACACTGAAGCTTTCTTT
CASSESGHPNTEAFF
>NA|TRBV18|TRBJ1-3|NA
TGTGCCAGCTCAACAACCAGCCAGGGGCTGGGAGGAAACACCATATATTTT
CASSTTSQGLGGNTIYF